The 17 T cell receptor beta chains below come from one sample, sequenced in a study of blood T cell repertoires in COVID-19. Sequencing used immunoSEQ multiplex PCR; TCRdb keeps in-frame clones, though not all of them. Of hundreds of thousands of clones listed, less than 90% are singletons. Material for sequencing was peripheral blood. The source is a woman aged 80 or over with active or convalescent COVID-19.

This sequence joins TRBV7-9 and TRBJ2-1, with 12 bases fitting TRBD2. V trimming: 6 bases; J trimming: 7 bases; junction bases outside the gene matches: 7. The CDR3 totals 15 residues. CDR1 is SEHNR, CDR2 FQNEAQ, per germline (reference sequence). As DNA, the CDR3 is TGTGCCAGCAGGGAGACTAGCGGGAGTTGGAATGAGCAGTTCTTC. Amino acids: CASRETSGSWNEQFF.

This clone turned up a few times. The chain joins TRBV7-2 to TRBJ1-6; D is unresolved. The CDR3 consists of 14 residues. With 6 bases removed from V and 13 bases from J, the gap between germline ends came to 19 bases. Per germline, CDR1 SGHTA and CDR2 FQGNSA. The CDR3 DNA reads as TGTGCCAGCAGTCCTGACGGATCGTCGGGGCCCCTCCACTTT. Protein: CASSPDGSSGPLHF. The whole variable domain, remainder taken from reference TRBV7-2 and TRBJ1-6, is GAGVSQSPSNKVTEKGKDVELRCDPISGHTALYWYRQSLGQGLEFLIYFQGNSAPDKSGLPSDRFSAERTGGSVSTLTIQRTQQEDSAVYLCASSPDGSSGPLHFGNGTRLTVT.

This clone is a singleton in its sample. This chain joins TRBV30 and TRBJ2-3; 9 bases map to TRBD2. This CDR3 is built from 15 residues. Germline assignment: CDR1 GTSNPN and CDR2 SVGIG (reference sequence). V shed 5 bases and J 4 bases; nucleotides not matched to a gene: 10. The CDR3 reads CAWGLTSGSADTQYF. The CDR3 DNA follows: TGTGCCTGGGGGCTGACTAGCGGTTCGGCAGATACGCAGTATTTT.

This clone has a handful of counts. This chain connects TRBV13 to TRBJ2-7; tentative D call: TRBD1 (6 bases). Germline CDR1 PRHDT, CDR2 FYEKMQ (reference sequence). V shed 5 bases and J shed 3 bases, with 14 bases lying between them. There are 14 residues in the CDR3. Here the CDR3 reads CASSPRDTYYEQYF. The CDR3 nucleotides are TGTGCCAGCAGCCCTCGGGACACCTACTACGAGCAGTACTTC.

This clone was detected once. The rearrangement uses TRBV6-5 and TRBJ2-3, with 10 positions matching TRBD1. Germline V gene lookup returns CDR1 MNHEY and CDR2 SVGAGI. This CDR3 region has 16 residues. V lost 2 bases, J lost 5 bases, and 7 bases stayed unmatched. The CDR3 spells CASSYTRQGAKDTQYF. The CDR3 coding sequence is TGTGCCAGCAGTTACACCAGACAGGGGGCGAAAGATACGCAGTATTTT.

This clone was observed once. The rearrangement links TRBV27 to TRBJ1-1, with 10 bases matching TRBD1. The ends lost 4 bases at V and 0 bases at J; junction bases unmatched: 14. Germline V gene sequence: CDR1 MNHEY, CDR2 SMNVEV (reference sequence). The CDR3 spans 19 residues. The CDR3 loop reads CASSSIRTGGTGLNTEAFF. DNA of the CDR3: TGTGCCAGCAGTTCCATTCGGACAGGGGGGACGGGGTTGAACACTGAAGCTTTCTTT.

In DNA, the CDR3 is TGTGCCAGCAGTTACTCGAATAGAGCGGGAGTTAAAAACATTCAGTACTTC. Protein sequence: CASSYSNRAGVKNIQYF. J is TRBJ2-4 and V is TRBV6-2 or TRBV6-3; 8 nucleotides agree with TRBD2. This CDR3 is built from 17 residues. CDR1 and CDR2 from the germline V gene are MNHEY and SVGEGT. V lost 0 bases, J lost 4 bases, and 8 bases stayed unmatched.

The CDR3 here is CASSLSGAGNTIYF. In nucleotides, the CDR3 is TGTGCCAGCAGCCTTAGCGGGGCTGGAAACACCATATATTTT. The chain carries TRBV11-3 and TRBJ1-3; D is unresolved. V was shortened by 5 bases and J by 2 bases, with 10 bases between the two germline ends. CDR3 length: 14 amino acids. Germline V lookup: CDR1 SGHNT, CDR2 YENEEA.

The rearrangement links TRBV5-1 to TRBJ1-4; maybe TRBD1 (5 bases). This CDR3 spans 16 amino acids. Germline CDR1 is SGHRS and CDR2 is YFSETQ. The ends were cut back, 1 base at V and 4 bases at J, with 14 bases in the middle. CDR3: CASSLNGGEINEKLFF. The DNA for the CDR3 is TGCGCCAGCAGCTTGAACGGGGGGGAAATTAATGAAAAACTGTTTTTT.

This clone was seen only once. The chain combines TRBV3-1 (or the pseudogene TRBV3-2) with TRBJ2-3, with D tentatively TRBD2 (6 bases). The V gene's germline CDR1 is LGHDT and CDR2 YNNKEL (reference sequence). This CDR3 has 15 residues. Trimming took off 1 base at V and 2 bases at J, with 10 bases between the two ends. This CDR3 reads CASSQVRGYTDTQYF. The DNA of the CDR3 is TGTGCCAGCAGCCAAGTGCGGGGCTACACAGATACGCAGTATTTT.

The V and J genes are TRBV5-5 and TRBJ2-3; the D gene is possibly TRBD2 (7 bases). The V and J ends lost 0 bases and 13 bases respectively, with 15 bases between them. Per germline, CDR1 SGHKS and CDR2 YYEKEE (reference sequence). There are 13 residues in the CDR3. Here the CDR3 DNA reads TGTGCCAGCAGCTTGGAGGCGGGGGCTCCGGAGTATTTT. Its protein product is CASSLEAGAPEYF. Full variable domain (missing parts from reference TRBV5-5 and TRBJ2-3): DAGVTQSPTHLIKTRGQQVTLRCSPISGHKSVSWYQQVLGQGPQFIFQYYEKEERGRGNFPDRFSARQFPNYSSELNVNALLLGDSALYLCASSLEAGAPEYFGPGTRLTVL.

The V call is TRBV7-2, the J call TRBJ2-7; the D gene is possibly TRBD1 (6 bases). The CDR3 loop spans 14 amino acids. Deletions cut 1 base from V and 2 bases from J, with 9 bases between. From germline, CDR1 is SGHTA and CDR2 FQGNSA. This CDR3 reads CASSLGEGAYEQYF. The CDR3 DNA follows: TGTGCCAGCAGCTTAGGCGAGGGGGCCTACGAGCAGTACTTC.

V gene TRBV19 combines with J gene TRBJ1-2; a possible D gene is TRBD1 (6 bases). Germline values: CDR1 LNHDA, CDR2 SQIVND (reference sequence). The length of the CDR3 is 12 residues. Trimming pared 5 bases from V and 10 bases from J, leaving 14 bases between. This CDR3 reads CASSGVQGPYTF. The CDR3 DNA is TGTGCCAGTAGTGGGGTCCAGGGGCCCTACACCTTC.

V is TRBV5-1 and J is TRBJ2-5, with D perhaps matching TRBD1 (5 bases). V was pared by 4 bases and J by 5 bases, with 15 bases between. Germline V gives CDR1 SGHRS, CDR2 YFSETQ. The CDR3 spans 14 residues. CDR3 nucleotides: TGCGCCAGCAGCCAAGAGTGGGGCGCGGAGACCCAGTACTTC. This gives the protein CASSQEWGAETQYF.

The chain combines TRBV7-9 with TRBJ2-7; possibly TRBD1 for D (5 bases). The germline CDR1 and CDR2 sequences are SEHNR and FQNEAQ (reference sequence). V was pared by 3 bases and J by 0 bases, with 15 bases between. This CDR3 spans 16 amino acids. CDR3 sequence reads: CASSFLGQGISYEQYF. The CDR3 DNA reads as TGTGCCAGCAGCTTCTTAGGGCAGGGAATCTCCTACGAGCAGTACTTC.

In DNA, the CDR3 is TGTGCCAGCAGTTTTACGACACTCCGACAGGCCGGACATTCACCCCTCCACTTT. It encodes CASSFTTLRQAGHSPLHF. The chain joins TRBV7-9 to TRBJ1-6; D possibly corresponds to TRBD1 (6 bases). The length of the CDR3 is 18 residues. The ends were cut back, 6 bases at V and 8 bases at J, with 26 bases in the middle. Germline V lookup: CDR1 SEHNR, CDR2 FQNEAQ (reference sequence).

CDR3: CASSGRLAGVNVEQFF. The CDR3 DNA reads TGTGCCAGCAGCGGACGACTAGCGGGAGTTAATGTTGAGCAGTTCTTC. The J gene is TRBJ2-1, the V gene TRBV7-2, with 12 bases identical to TRBD2. The J segment lost 9 bases and the V segment lost 5 bases, leaving 11 bases of the junction unmatched. The length of the CDR3 is 16 residues. Germline V lookup: CDR1 SGHTA, CDR2 FQGNSA.